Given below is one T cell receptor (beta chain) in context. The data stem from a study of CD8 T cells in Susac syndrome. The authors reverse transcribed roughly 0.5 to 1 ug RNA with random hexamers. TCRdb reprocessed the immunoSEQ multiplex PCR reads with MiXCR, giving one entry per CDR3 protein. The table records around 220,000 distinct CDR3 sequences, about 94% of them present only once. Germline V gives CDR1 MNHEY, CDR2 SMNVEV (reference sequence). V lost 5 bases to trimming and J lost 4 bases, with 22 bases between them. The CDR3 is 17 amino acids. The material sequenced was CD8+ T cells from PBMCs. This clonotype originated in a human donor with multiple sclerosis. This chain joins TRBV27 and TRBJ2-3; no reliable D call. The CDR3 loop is CASSPLDVSVGADTQYF. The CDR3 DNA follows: TGTGCCAGCAGTCCCCTCGATGTCAGCGTGGGTGCAGATACGCAGTATTTT.